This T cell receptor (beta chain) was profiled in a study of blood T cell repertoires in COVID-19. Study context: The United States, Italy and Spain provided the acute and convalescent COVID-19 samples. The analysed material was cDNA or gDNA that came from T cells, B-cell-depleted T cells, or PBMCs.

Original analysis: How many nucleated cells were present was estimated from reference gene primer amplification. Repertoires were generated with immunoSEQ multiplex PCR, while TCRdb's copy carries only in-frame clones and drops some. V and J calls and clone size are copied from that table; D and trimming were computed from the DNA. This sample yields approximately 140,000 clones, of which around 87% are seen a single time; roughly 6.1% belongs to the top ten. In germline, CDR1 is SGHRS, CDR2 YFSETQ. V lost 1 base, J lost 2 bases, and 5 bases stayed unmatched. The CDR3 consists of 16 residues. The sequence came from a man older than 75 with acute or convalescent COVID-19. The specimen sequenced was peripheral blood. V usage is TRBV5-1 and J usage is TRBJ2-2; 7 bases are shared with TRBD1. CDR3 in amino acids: CASSLLRTGNTGELFF. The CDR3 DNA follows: TGCGCCAGCAGCTTGCTACGGACAGGCAACACCGGGGAGCTGTTTTTT.